A single sample is the source of the 19 T cell receptor beta chains below, sequenced in a study of T cell responses to AZD1222 COVID-19 vaccine. This table comes from immunoSEQ multiplex PCR, and its TCRdb copy is limited to in-frame clones, with some not included. Of 56,000 or so clones listed, over 75% are singletons. Sequences were derived from peripheral blood, sampled on day 0 of AZD1222 vaccination. The receptors originated from an adult in good health.

The rearrangement links TRBV30 to TRBJ1-5; 10 bases agree with TRBD1. V dropped 0 bases and J dropped 11; count of bases not matched to a gene: 10. Germline loops: CDR1 GTSNPN, CDR2 SVGIG (reference sequence). CDR3 length: 15 amino acids. The CDR3 DNA reads as TGTGCCTGGAGTGTATTTCCCGGACAGGGGGTGACCCAGCATTTT. Encoded protein: CAWSVFPGQGVTQHF. The whole variable domain, remainder taken from reference TRBV30 and TRBJ1-5, is SQTIHQWPATLVQPVGSPLSLECTVEGTSNPNLYWYRQAAGRGLQLLFYSVGIGQISSEVPQNLSASRPQDRQFILSSKKLLLSDSGFYLCAWSVFPGQGVTQHFGDGTRLSIL.

This sequence joins TRBV6-2 or TRBV6-3 and TRBJ2-1, with D possibly being TRBD2 (6 bases). The CDR3 covers 17 residues. Between the trimmed V and J ends, which lost 0 bases and 4 bases, there was a span of 16 bases. Looked up from germline, CDR1 is MNHEY and CDR2 is SVGEGT. The CDR3 spells CASSYSMGDWTYNEQFF. Here the CDR3 DNA reads TGTGCCAGCAGTTACTCGATGGGGGACTGGACTTACAATGAGCAGTTCTTC.

The rearrangement joins TRBV10-1 to TRBJ1-1; TRBD1 agrees at 7 bases. CDR3 length equals 15 residues. The germline gives CDR1 WNHNN, CDR2 SYGVQD (reference sequence). V shed 3 bases, J shed 2 bases, and the junction held 6 bases outside the gene matches. CDR3 sequence: CASSDQGQPNTEAFF. CDR3 DNA: TGCGCCAGCAGTGACCAGGGACAGCCTAACACTGAAGCTTTCTTT.

The CDR3 sequence: CASSQGKEYGIGNEQFF. The CDR3 DNA reads as TGTGCCAGCAGCCAAGGAAAGGAGTACGGGATAGGTAATGAGCAGTTCTTC. This sequence joins TRBV3-1 (or the pseudogene TRBV3-2) and TRBJ2-1; possible D gene TRBD2, 5 bases. The germline V gene has CDR1 LGHDT and CDR2 YNNKEL (reference sequence). V dropped 1 base and J dropped 7 bases, with 20 bases sitting between them. This CDR3 spans 17 amino acids.

This chain uses TRBV3-1 (or the pseudogene TRBV3-2) with TRBJ2-7; 9 bases align to TRBD1. The V segment lost 1 base and the J segment 5 bases; nucleotides outside the gene matches: 6. Germline V gives CDR1 LGHDT, CDR2 YNNKEL (reference sequence). The CDR3 extends over 15 amino acids. The DNA for the CDR3 is TGTGCCAGCAGCCAAGCGGACAGGGGAAGACACGAGCAGTACTTC. Amino acid sequence: CASSQADRGRHEQYF.

The chain couples TRBV9 to TRBJ1-1; D unclear. Looked up from germline, CDR1 is SGDLS and CDR2 is YYNGEE. The V end lost 3 bases, the J end lost 2 bases, and 14 bases lay between the germline ends. The CDR3 length is 15 residues. Here the CDR3 DNA reads TGTGCCAGCAGCGCTCGGACGGCCCATAACACTGAAGCTTTCTTT. Its translation: CASSARTAHNTEAFF.

The CDR3 reads CASSLQADYYGYTF. The CDR3 region has the DNA TGTGCCAGCAGTTTACAGGCAGACTACTATGGCTACACCTTC. The genes are TRBV28 and TRBJ1-2, with D uncertain. Per germline, CDR1 MDHEN and CDR2 SYDVKM. The CDR3 runs 14 residues. Trimming removed 2 bases at V and 3 bases at J, with 10 bases between.

This clone was detected only once. The J gene is TRBJ1-2, the V gene TRBV12-3 or TRBV12-4; D ambiguous. This CDR3 is built from 13 residues. V lost 4 bases to trimming and J lost 5 bases, with 11 bases between them. The CDR3 reads CASSSRVLYGYTF. CDR3 in DNA: TGTGCCAGCAGTTCCCGGGTCCTATATGGCTACACCTTC.

This chain connects TRBV5-4 to TRBJ2-4; D is unresolved. The CDR3 runs to 14 residues. V lost 2 bases and J 6 bases, leaving 12 bases between the germline ends. The germline gives CDR1 SGHNT, CDR2 YYREEE (reference sequence). CDR3 residues: CASSLTSRGNIQYF. CDR3 sequence (DNA): TGTGCCAGCAGCTTAACCTCCCGAGGAAACATTCAGTACTTC.

The chain has TRBV5-1 and TRBJ2-3, with 7 bases aligning to TRBD1. The CDR3 runs to 15 residues. V lost 6 bases to trimming and J lost 1 base; unmatched junction nucleotides: 8. Germline CDR1 and CDR2: SGHRS and YFSETQ. This CDR3 reads CASIPRDSRTDTQYF. The CDR3 DNA sequence: TGCGCCAGCATCCCCCGGGACAGTCGCACAGATACGCAGTATTTT.

The rearrangement links TRBV6-5 to TRBJ2-1, with D perhaps matching TRBD1 (6 bases). Germline lookup yields CDR1 MNHEY and CDR2 SVGAGI. CDR3 length: 16 amino acids. The ends were cut back, 2 bases at V and 2 bases at J, with 13 bases in the middle. Here the CDR3 DNA reads TGTGCCAGCAGTTACCGAGGAAGGGGGACCTACAATGAGCAGTTCTTC. Protein: CASSYRGRGTYNEQFF.

The rearrangement links TRBV12-3 or TRBV12-4 to TRBJ1-1; D may be TRBD1 (5 bases). V dropped 1 base and J dropped 8 bases, with 11 bases sitting between them. This CDR3 contains 13 residues. CDR3 in DNA: TGTGCCAGCAGTTTAGAGAGGGGCAGAGAAGCTTTCTTT. It translates to CASSLERGREAFF.

The chain joins TRBV19 to TRBJ2-1; 11 bases match TRBD2. The trim removed 1 base at V and 7 bases at J, leaving 6 bases unmatched. CDR1 is LNHDA and CDR2 is SQIVND in the germline V gene (reference sequence). This CDR3 contains 16 residues. The CDR3 is CASSIAGLAGSNEQFF. The CDR3 DNA follows: TGTGCCAGTAGTATAGCCGGACTAGCGGGTTCAAATGAGCAGTTCTTC.

This rearrangement joins TRBV7-2 to TRBJ2-2; D remains ambiguous. The CDR3 loop spans 15 amino acids. Looked up from germline, CDR1 is SGHTA and CDR2 is FQGNSA. Trimming removed 6 bases from V and 4 bases from J, with 15 bases in between. CDR3: CASRPSTPATGELFF. Here the CDR3 DNA reads TGTGCCAGCAGACCCTCTACACCAGCCACCGGGGAGCTGTTTTTT.

The V gene is TRBV20-1, the J gene TRBJ2-7; TRBD2 agrees at 8 bases. V shed 3 bases and J 6 bases; nucleotides not matched to a gene: 10. Per the germline V gene, CDR1 is DFQATT and CDR2 is SNEGSKA (reference sequence). This CDR3 contains 14 residues. This CDR3 is CSASTQREFGEQYF. The CDR3 nucleotides read TGCAGTGCTAGTACACAGCGGGAGTTCGGCGAGCAGTACTTC.

The rearrangement links TRBV5-6 to TRBJ2-7, with D possibly being TRBD1 (5 bases). Trimming shortened V by 7 bases and J by 4 bases, and 12 bases separated the two germline ends. CDR1 is SGHDT, CDR2 YYEEEE, per germline. The CDR3 is 12 amino acids. CDR3 in amino acids: CASRGQGYEQYF. The DNA of the CDR3 is TGTGCCAGCCGCGGACAAGGATACGAGCAGTACTTC.

This chain joins TRBV7-2 and TRBJ1-6, with a weak D call TRBD1 (5 bases). This CDR3 is built from 16 residues. Germline V gives CDR1 SGHTA, CDR2 FQGNSA. V lost 1 base and J lost 7, with 14 bases in between. The CDR3 region is CASSLVSGHGNSPLHF. The CDR3 bases are TGTGCCAGCAGCTTAGTGAGCGGACACGGGAATTCACCCCTCCACTTT.

The chain joins TRBV11-3 to TRBJ2-2; D perhaps matches TRBD2 (6 bases). The V gene lost 5 bases and the J gene lost 2 bases, with 18 bases spanning the gap. Germline V gene sequence: CDR1 SGHNT, CDR2 YENEEA. The CDR3 runs 17 residues. The CDR3 sequence is CASSRGRILTNTGELFF. DNA of the CDR3: TGTGCCAGCAGCCGGGGGAGGATTCTTACCAACACCGGGGAGCTGTTTTTT.

V and J are TRBV30 and TRBJ1-1, with D possibly matching TRBD1 (5 bases). CDR3 length: 13 residues. Between the trimmed V and J ends, which lost 1 base and 11 bases, there was a span of 17 bases. Germline CDR1 is GTSNPN and CDR2 is SVGIG (reference sequence). CDR3 sequence (DNA): TGTGCCTGGAGTGCTTTCGGGGCGAGTGAGGCTTTCTTT. Translation gives CAWSAFGASEAFF.